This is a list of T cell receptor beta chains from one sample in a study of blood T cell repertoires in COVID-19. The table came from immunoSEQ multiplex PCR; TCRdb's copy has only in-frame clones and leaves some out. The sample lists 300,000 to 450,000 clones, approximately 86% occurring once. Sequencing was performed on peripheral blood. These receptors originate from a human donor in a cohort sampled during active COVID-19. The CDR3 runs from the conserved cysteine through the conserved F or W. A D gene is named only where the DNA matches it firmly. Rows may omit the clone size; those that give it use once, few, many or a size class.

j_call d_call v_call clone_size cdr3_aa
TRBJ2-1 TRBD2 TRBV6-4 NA CATRTSGNNEQFF
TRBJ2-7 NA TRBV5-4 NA CASSFQGIDEQYF
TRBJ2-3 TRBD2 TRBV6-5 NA CASSPGTRRTDTQYF
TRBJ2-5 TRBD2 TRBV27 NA CASSPTSGRVWETQYF
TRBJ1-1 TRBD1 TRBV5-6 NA CASSLYRGQTVNTEAFF
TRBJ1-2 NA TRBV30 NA CAWSPDRLYGYTF
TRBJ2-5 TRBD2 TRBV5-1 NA CASSLRLAGGQETQYF
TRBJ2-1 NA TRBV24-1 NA CATSDSRRGGPYNEQFF
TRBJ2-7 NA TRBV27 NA CASSRNQGEQYF
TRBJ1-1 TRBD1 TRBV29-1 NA CSVRRGLGTEAFF
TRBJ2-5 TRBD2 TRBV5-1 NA CASREGLREVSETQYF
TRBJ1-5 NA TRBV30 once CAWQLKETQPQHF
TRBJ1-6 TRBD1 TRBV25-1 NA CASKQTGINSPLHF
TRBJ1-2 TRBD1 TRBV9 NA CASSVGYGTGFGNYGYTF
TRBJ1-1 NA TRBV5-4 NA CASSLAGVSTEAFF
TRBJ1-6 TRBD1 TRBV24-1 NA CATSDLRDRDSPLHF
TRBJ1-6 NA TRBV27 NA CASSLSSGSYSPLHF
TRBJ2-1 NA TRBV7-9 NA CASSLEGGEQFF
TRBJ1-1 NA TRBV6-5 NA CASSRGDTEAFF
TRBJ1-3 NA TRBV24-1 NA CATSETLSSGNTIYF
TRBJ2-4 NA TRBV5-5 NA CASSLEGGSPKNIQYF
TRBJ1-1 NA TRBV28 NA CASTLWNTEAFF
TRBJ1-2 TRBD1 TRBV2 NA CASHRDRGDYGYTF
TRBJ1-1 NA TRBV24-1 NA CATSNRINTEAFF
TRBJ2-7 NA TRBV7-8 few CASSWPRRLGAYEQYF
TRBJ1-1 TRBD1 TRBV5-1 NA CASSIQGLNTEAFF
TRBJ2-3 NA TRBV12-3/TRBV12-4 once CATSRGSTDTQYF
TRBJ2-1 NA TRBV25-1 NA CASSERHFNEQFF
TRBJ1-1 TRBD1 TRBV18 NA CASSPVTGDSEAFF
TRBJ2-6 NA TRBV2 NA CASIVQQVGANVLTF
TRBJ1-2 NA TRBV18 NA CASSPPSLDGYTF
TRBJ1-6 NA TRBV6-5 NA CASSSDRNNSPLHF
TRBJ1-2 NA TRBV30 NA CAWKSAITFGYTF
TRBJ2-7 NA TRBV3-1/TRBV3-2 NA CASSQDRSSYEQYF
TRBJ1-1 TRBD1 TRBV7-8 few CASSLGAGGPNTEAFF
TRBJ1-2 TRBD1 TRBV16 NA CASSQLGTGGGYTF
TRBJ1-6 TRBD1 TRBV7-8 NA CASSIQTGTGVSPLHF
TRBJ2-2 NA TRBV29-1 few CSVAGQRNTGELFF
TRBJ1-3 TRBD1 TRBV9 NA CASSVGGTVSSGNTIYF
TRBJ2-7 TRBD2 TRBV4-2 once CASSQDLAGGREQYF
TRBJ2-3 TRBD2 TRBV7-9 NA CASSKGLATQYSDTQYF
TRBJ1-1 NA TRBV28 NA CASSLVPDNLNTEAFF
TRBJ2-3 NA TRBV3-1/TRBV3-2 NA CASSQDSFSTDTQYF
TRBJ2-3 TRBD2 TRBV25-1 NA CASSEVKAGGPRDTQYF
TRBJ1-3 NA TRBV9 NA CASSVDPGMAGNTIYF
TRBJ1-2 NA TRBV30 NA CAWSVLGGAGDSYTF
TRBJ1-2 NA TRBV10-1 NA CASSSGDYTF
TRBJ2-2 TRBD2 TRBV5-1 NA CASSYTGLDLTGELFF